This paragraph covers one T cell receptor (beta chain) sequence. Its recognized antigen is unknown. No much larger clone is present one base from it, and per-base qualities are unavailable. The data derive from a study of cytomegalovirus exposure and HLA in healthy donors (dated by TCRdb to 2015 to 2018). About the investigation overall: An earlier analysis of around 600 of the donors reported 250 to 300 Gb of sequence data and 100 million to 140 million unique TCR beta sequences from 150 million to 200 million T cells. An early release covering just under 650 HLA-typed donors comprised about 310 gigabases of sequencing data and around 86 million unique TCR sequences. Among the 398 genotyped donors, around 81% belonged to the genetic ancestry cluster associated with self-reported Caucasian donors. The study aimed to test whether cataloging public T cell receptors could reveal signatures of past pathogen exposure. Using immunosequencing, the study profiled T cell repertoires from 500 to 800 subjects and related those repertoires to cytomegalovirus serostatus. Along with the roughly 670-subject first cohort, a separate validation cohort of over a hundred different subjects was used. To predict cytomegalovirus infection status, the study combined high-throughput TCR immunosequencing, statistical association of individual TCRs with disease status, and machine learning. A later analysis re-examined previously published TCR beta repertoires from just over 650 donors and added high-resolution HLA genotyping to investigate patterns of TCR occurrence. Rather than drawing on any new phenotypic data, the later analysis identified candidate immune exposures from TCR beta sequences and the way those sequences occurred across donors. To decide whether each TCR beta V gene segment behaved as functional or pseudogenic, an earlier analysis of some 600 of the donors relied on high-throughput TCR beta sequencing. Donor age, sex, ethnicity and CMV serostatus were compiled alongside the repertoire data. In a later genetic analysis, genome-wide SNP genotypes for about 55% of the roughly 700 donors were used, and that subset was treated as a discovery cohort. Every repertoire in the discovery cohort had been generated on one and the same sequencing platform. Class I and class II HLA loci were covered by the typing at four-digit resolution. The number of typed donors differed by locus: roughly 629-640 for A, B, C, DRB1 and DQB1; 500 to 550 for DQA1; 606 for DPA1; and roughly 450 for DPB1. Roughly 5 DR-DQ haplotypes were handled as single units for association and clustering, since linkage in the cohort was strong. Across around 400 genotyped donors of the cohort, an average of approximately 240,000 unique TCR beta nucleotide sequences per donor were sequenced, and roughly 17% of those sequences were non-productive.

The full study reports these points: An association between a missense DCLRE1C variant and V-gene and J-gene trimming of TCR beta chains was found in a later genetic analysis and replicated in an independent cohort. A cluster of highly shared sequence variants was judged likely to be a technical artifact of the sequencing pipeline. According to a later analysis, parvovirus B19, influenza, CMV and Epstein-Barr virus appeared linked to several top co-occurrence clusters. In a later analysis, most CMV-associated TCR beta chains were found to appear HLA-restricted, with HLA associations seemingly driven largely by CMV exposure. A total of roughly 160 TCR beta chains were listed by the study as associated with cytomegalovirus. According to a later analysis, TCR association rates differed among HLA loci, with DRB1 alleles showing the most associated TCRs and HLA-C alleles showing the fewest. A further reported finding was that TCR beta sequences accurately predicted the HLA-A and HLA-B alleles for most subjects in the first cohort. While some public TCRs were present in many individuals, most TCR sequences turned up only very rarely across donors. In an earlier analysis of over 550 of the donors, most TCR beta V segments were observed in productive rearrangements about 87% or about 30% of the time, broadly matching IMGT annotations. The earlier analysis of approximately 590 of the donors excluded around 17 rarely observed V segments, including chromosome 9 orphons, because counts were too low. It was suggested by the authors that the approach could potentially be generalized to other disease states and immunological phenotypes. A later analysis found that HLA-associated TCR beta chains were more clonally expanded and had lower generation probabilities than equally common non-associated chains. This cohort had only TCR beta chains sequenced, and the lack of alpha or paired-chain data limited which features could be detected. Some IMGT-functional V segments, including TRBV6-2 and TRBV6-3, could not be told apart with the 87-base-pair reads, so those segments were excluded. At a false discovery rate of 0.05, a later analysis linked roughly 17,000 TCR beta sequences to specific HLA alleles. HLA typing was unavailable for some donors at each locus, so association tests used only the typed subset. In both the original and validation cohorts, the classifier was reported to diagnose cytomegalovirus status with high specificity and sensitivity. In a later genetic analysis, fewer N-insertions in productive TCRs were reported among donors in an Asian-associated ancestry cluster than the approximately 710-donor mean. Strong co-occurrence of HLA alleles, especially DR and DQ, made assigning TCR associations to individual alleles difficult. For the cohort, immune exposure information was limited to CMV serostatus. The presence/absence analyses assumed that sequencing depth was roughly uniform across donors, and that assumption may not be true. In vitro tests confirmed that a few of the cytomegalovirus-associated TCR beta chains recognize cytomegalovirus antigens. Linkage disequilibrium might explain the correlated functional status among segregating V segments, but an unknown experimental factor could not be ruled out.

Library prep was done by the immunoSEQ multiplex PCR assay. For the multiplex PCR, a mixture combining 60 forward primers for TCR Vbeta segments and 13 reverse primers for TCR Jbeta segments was used. The CDR3 region of rearranged TCR beta genes was amplified from genomic DNA by a multiplex PCR assay. On the Illumina HiSeq System, the amplified TCR beta libraries were sequenced as 87-base-pair reads. In the original analysis: Across the roughly 700 repertoires, a later analysis counted some 81 million unique TCR beta chains, some 11 million of which were shared by at least two donors. To remove PCR and sequencing errors, raw reads were error-corrected and collapsed into unique sequences using a nearest-neighbor algorithm that merged closely related sequences. CDR3 sequences were aligned to IMGT reference sequences to assign V, D and J gene segments. Each retained sequence needed at least a six-nucleotide match to both a V gene segment and a J gene segment. Rearrangements were classified as productive when the CDR3 lacked stop codons and remained in frame with V and J, and all other rearrangements were classified as non-productive. Following IMGT convention, CDR3 was defined as the stretch from the second conserved V-encoded cysteine to the conserved J-encoded phenylalanine. The earlier analysis of around 640 of the donors excluded sequences that lacked an unambiguous match to a single V gene segment. An earlier analysis of a few hundred of the donors classified V segments as functional when productive rearrangements were above 56.7% and as segregating when the standard deviation between donors was above 5%. A statistical classification framework was built for diagnosing cytomegalovirus status from the catalog of TCR beta chain sequences. V and J gene assignment, in a later analysis, came from comparing TCR nucleotide sequences with IMGT/GENE-DB human TR gene sequences. The TCRdist pipeline was used in a later analysis to assign CDR3 sequences and most-parsimonious VDJ recombination scenarios. In a later analysis, each TCR beta chain was defined by its CDR3 amino acid sequence together with its V-gene family, and reads lacking a unique V-gene family were excluded. In a later analysis, some 600 highly shared, low-generation-probability nucleotide sequences were removed to address suspected cross-contamination and a sequencing artifact. In a later analysis, a clonal expansion index for each public chain was calculated from normalized within-repertoire ranks of inferred template counts. In a later analysis, generation probabilities were computed using a VDJ recombination model fitted to out-of-frame rearrangements, and the results were checked against IGoR. Hypergeometric tests were used in a later analysis to score TCR-TCR, TCR-HLA and TCR-CMV co-occurrence, with a repertoire-size bias correction applied to the TCR pairs. In a later analysis, false discovery rates were estimated by permuting HLA or CMV assignments 20 times. In a later analysis, co-occurring TCRs were grouped with DBSCAN, and TCRdist sequence similarity was added when clustering was performed within HLA-allele-positive subsets. Co-occurrence clustering excluded repertoires with fewer than 30,000 or more than 120,000 public chains, plus five with anomalous nucleotide sharing. In its TCRdb copy, this immuneACCESS table keeps in-frame sequences only and misses some clones. Where compared with another copy, unresolved V genes explain less than half of these, and the others have no known cause. D and trimming were read from the DNA, whereas the V and J calls and clone size are those reported in that table. This sample has 100,000 to 150,000 clones in its table, and roughly 66% of those were observed once. The leading ten clones occupy 4% to 5.5% of the sample.

The CDR3 contains 13 residues, cysteine and phenylalanine counted. Of the read, only the CDR3 DNA is kept; its 39 bases are in frame from base 1. Compared with germline, V lacks 5 bases and J lacks 7 bases; bases without a gene match: 7. CDR1 and CDR2 (SGHTA, FQGNSA) derive from the germline V gene. The cohort comprised several hundred healthy bone marrow donors. At the time of sampling, every cohort member was nominally healthy, though immune exposures that went unrecorded were likely present. The donor tested CMV seropositive, placing the donor among the 289 seropositive members of the cohort. A peripheral blood sample was collected from each donor, and TCR beta sequencing was performed on peripheral blood mononuclear cells. Genomic DNA was extracted from the blood cell samples with the Qiagen DNeasy Blood Extraction Kit.

This TCR came from a man aged 60 to 69 in good health and CMV-seropositive. Sequenced sample: PBMCs. The sequence is built from TRBV7-2 and TRBJ1-1, with 7 middle bases fitting TRBD1. The CDR3 has the sequence CASSRGGYGEAFF. The nucleotides are TGTGCCAGCAGCCGAGGGGGCTACGGTGAAGCTTTCTTT.